The following is a T cell receptor (beta chain) sequence with its context. This specimen belongs to a study of blood T cell repertoires in COVID-19. Study information: PBMCs, B-cell-depleted T cells, or T cells were the source of the cDNA or gDNA that made up the material.

In germline, CDR1 is MNHNY, CDR2 SVGAGI (reference sequence). There are 22 residues in the CDR3. With 6 bases clipped from V and 0 bases from J, the junction kept 22 bases outside the gene matches. Generated by immunoSEQ multiplex PCR, the TCRdb table keeps only in-frame clones and is missing some. The sample lists around 450,000 clones, about 89% occurring once. The chain links TRBV6-6 to TRBJ2-1; TRBD2 matches at 11 bases. Sequenced material: peripheral blood. The sequence derives from a woman younger than 45 with acute or convalescent COVID-19. CDR3 protein: CASSSPVQRNSGGAYSYNEQFF. CDR3 coding DNA: TGTGCCAGCAGCTCCCCAGTACAGCGTAATAGCGGGGGGGCTTACTCCTACAATGAGCAGTTCTTC.